Below are 28 T cell receptor beta chains sequenced from a single sample in a study of CD8 T cells in Susac syndrome. Reverse transcription of 0.5 to 1 ug RNA was performed with random hexamers. TCRdb called the immunoSEQ multiplex PCR reads again in MiXCR, with one record for every CDR3 protein. The sample consists of 180,000 or so distinct CDR3 sequences, 90% to 95% of them appearing once. Sequences were obtained from CD4+ T cells from PBMCs. These TCRs come from a human donor with multiple sclerosis.

The chain is built from TRBV30 and TRBJ2-7; no firm D call. This CDR3 comprises 13 residues. V lost 0 bases, J lost 5 bases, and 11 bases lay in between. Germline loops: CDR1 GTSNPN, CDR2 SVGIG (reference sequence). CDR3 nucleotide sequence: TGTGCCTGGAGTGTACACGGCATCGACGAGCAGTACTTC. Its protein is CAWSVHGIDEQYF.

This clonotype occurred once. The chain has TRBV10-3 and TRBJ1-2; 7 bases agree with TRBD1. J gave up 4 bases and V 4 bases, and 0 bases lay outside the gene matches. Germline CDR1 and CDR2: ENHRY and SYGVKD. The CDR3 length is 12 residues. CDR3 DNA: TGTGCCATCAGTGGGGACAGCTATGGCTACACCTTC. This gives the protein CAISGDSYGYTF.

The V call is TRBV20-1, the J call TRBJ2-1; 12 bases are shared with TRBD2. V was pared by 0 bases and J by 9 bases, with 12 bases of the junction left unmatched. CDR1 DFQATT and CDR2 SNEGSKA come from the germline V gene (reference sequence). This CDR3 has 17 amino acids. The chain's CDR3 is CSARDAGLAGYNTEQFF. The DNA for the CDR3 is TGCAGTGCTAGAGATGCAGGACTAGCGGGGTATAACACTGAGCAGTTCTTC.

This sequence joins TRBV18 and TRBJ2-3, with D unclear. This CDR3 region has 14 residues. V was clipped by 6 bases and J by 1 base, with 11 bases between them. The germline V gene has CDR1 KGHSH and CDR2 LQKENI. The CDR3 protein is CASSKFPRTDTQYF. CDR3 sequence (DNA): TGTGCCAGCTCCAAGTTCCCACGCACAGATACGCAGTATTTT.

J is TRBJ2-1 and V is TRBV27; 8 bases fit TRBD1. V lost 6 bases to trimming and J lost 6 bases; unmatched junction nucleotides: 16. Germline-derived CDR1 and CDR2 are MNHEY and SMNVEV (reference sequence). This CDR3 is built from 17 residues. CDR3 amino acids: CASSPRERQGYVNEQFF. The CDR3 nucleotides read TGTGCCAGCAGCCCTAGAGAGAGACAGGGGTATGTCAATGAGCAGTTCTTC.

The V and J genes are TRBV29-1 and TRBJ1-3; TRBD1 is a possible D gene (6 bases). The CDR3 runs to 13 residues. With 6 bases removed from V and 4 bases from J, the gap between germline ends came to 13 bases. Per the germline V gene, CDR1 is SQVTM and CDR2 is ANQGSEA. The CDR3 protein is CSVMQGQGNTIYF. In nucleotides, the CDR3 is TGCAGCGTCATGCAGGGGCAAGGAAACACCATATATTTT.

The J gene is TRBJ2-6, the V gene TRBV9; weak D call: TRBD2 (5 bases). The CDR3 is made up of 16 amino acids. Germline V gene data show CDR1 as SGDLS and CDR2 as YYNGEE. Deletions cut 5 bases from V and 3 bases from J, with 15 bases between. CDR3 sequence (DNA): TGTGCCAGCAGGGGAGATGGGATCTTTGGGGCCAACGTCCTGACTTTC. It translates to CASRGDGIFGANVLTF.

The CDR3 DNA is TGCAGTGCTAGCAGACTAGTGGGAGAGACCCAGTACTTC. Its protein is CSASRLVGETQYF. This rearrangement joins TRBV20-1 to TRBJ2-5; perhaps TRBD2 as D (6 bases). CDR3 size: 13 residues. V was pared by 3 bases and J by 4 bases, with 12 bases between. Germline loops: CDR1 DFQATT, CDR2 SNEGSKA (reference sequence).

The chain employs TRBV9 and TRBJ2-2; unclear D gene. The CDR3 runs to 12 residues. Trimming took off 5 bases at V and 7 bases at J, with 9 bases between the two ends. Germline values: CDR1 SGDLS, CDR2 YYNGEE. CDR3 sequence (DNA): TGTGCCAGCAGTCCCAGTCTCGGGGAGCTGTTTTTT. Its translation is CASSPSLGELFF. Full variable domain (remainder filled in from reference TRBV9 and TRBJ2-2): DSGVTQTPKHLITATGQRVTLRCSPRSGDLSVYWYQQSLDQGLQFLIQYYNGEERAKGNILERFSAQQFPDLHSELNLSSLELGDSALYFCASSPSLGELFFGEGSRLTVL.

V is TRBV29-1 and J is TRBJ2-7; D may be TRBD1 (6 bases). Trimming took 6 bases from V and 6 from J, leaving 18 bases between them. The V gene's germline CDR1 is SQVTM and CDR2 ANQGSEA. CDR3 length equals 13 residues. This CDR3 reads CSVDQGWRSEQYF. Written as DNA, the CDR3 is TGCAGCGTCGATCAGGGGTGGCGAAGCGAGCAGTACTTC.

The chain joins TRBV29-1 to TRBJ2-3; no reliable D call. CDR1 and CDR2 (germline): SQVTM, ANQGSEA. Trimming pared 3 bases from V and 1 base from J, leaving 11 bases between. This CDR3 is built from 14 residues. This chain's CDR3 is CSVDLRLRTDTQYF. The CDR3, as DNA: TGCAGCGTTGATCTGCGGTTACGCACAGATACGCAGTATTTT.

The genes are TRBV2 and TRBJ2-7; tentatively, D is TRBD1 (6 bases). Trimming removed 6 bases from V and 0 bases from J, with 9 bases in between. Germline V gives CDR1 SNHLY, CDR2 FYNNEI. The CDR3 is made up of 13 amino acids. CDR3: CASRTGGSYEQYF. The CDR3 region has the DNA TGTGCCAGCAGGACAGGAGGCTCCTACGAGCAGTACTTC.

V and J are TRBV24-1 and TRBJ2-1; D is unclear. The CDR3 contains 13 residues. Trimming cost V 5 bases and J 1 base, with 5 bases left between them. Germline V lookup: CDR1 KGHDR, CDR2 SFDVKD. CDR3 sequence reads: CATSVGSYNEQFF. For the CDR3, the DNA is TGTGCCACCAGTGTCGGGTCCTACAATGAGCAGTTCTTC.

This chain connects TRBV20-1 to TRBJ2-3; possible D gene TRBD2, 6 bases. The V and J ends lost 1 base and 0 bases respectively, with 11 bases between them. CDR1 is DFQATT and CDR2 is SNEGSKA in the germline V gene (reference sequence). The CDR3 is 15 amino acids. The CDR3 loop is CSARVQRASTDTQYF. DNA for the CDR3: TGCAGTGCTAGAGTGCAGCGGGCTAGCACAGATACGCAGTATTTT.

This chain links TRBV3-1 with TRBJ1-1; unclear D gene. Germline V gene sequence: CDR1 LGHDT, CDR2 YNNKEL (reference sequence). Trimming shortened V by 0 bases and J by 5 bases, and 10 bases separated the two germline ends. The CDR3 has 14 residues. The DNA of the CDR3 is TGTGCCAGCAGCCAAGACACCTGGTTAACTGAAGCTTTCTTT. Protein sequence: CASSQDTWLTEAFF.

V usage is TRBV25-1 and J usage is TRBJ2-5; D may match TRBD1 or TRBD2 (6 bases each). V lost 6 bases and J lost 5, with 16 bases in between. The CDR3 is 14 amino acids. Germline CDR1 reads MGHDK; CDR2 reads SYGVNS. Written as DNA, the CDR3 is TGTGCCAGCAGGGGTCCGGGGGCCCGGGAGACCCAGTACTTC. Residues: CASRGPGARETQYF.

The chain combines TRBV9 with TRBJ2-2; D gene ambiguous. This CDR3 has 14 amino acids. Germline-derived CDR1 and CDR2 are SGDLS and YYNGEE. The V and J ends lost 0 bases and 8 bases respectively, with 11 bases between them. Here the CDR3 DNA reads TGTGCCAGCAGCGTAGAGCCAAGTTCTGGGGAGCTGTTTTTT. It specifies CASSVEPSSGELFF. Complete variable domain (other parts from reference TRBV9 and TRBJ2-2): DSGVTQTPKHLITATGQRVTLRCSPRSGDLSVYWYQQSLDQGLQFLIQYYNGEERAKGNILERFSAQQFPDLHSELNLSSLELGDSALYFCASSVEPSSGELFFGEGSRLTVL.

V and J are TRBV18 and TRBJ2-1; D perhaps matches TRBD1 (5 bases). The germline V and J ends were trimmed by 5 bases and 12 bases, with 14 bases remaining between them. This CDR3 comprises 12 residues. Germline V gene sequence: CDR1 KGHSH, CDR2 LQKENI. The CDR3 spells CASSTPQGAQFF. Written as DNA, the CDR3 is TGTGCCAGCTCAACCCCCCAGGGCGCGCAGTTCTTC.

J is TRBJ1-2 and V is TRBV7-9; 7 bases are shared with TRBD1. Germline-derived CDR1 and CDR2 are SEHNR and FQNEAQ (reference sequence). There are 15 residues in the CDR3. The V segment lost 4 bases and the J segment 3 bases; nucleotides outside the gene matches: 8. In nucleotides, the CDR3 is TGTGCCAGCAGCTACGCCCTCAGGGGGGACTATGGCTACACCTTC. Its translation is CASSYALRGDYGYTF.

The CDR3 DNA reads as TGTGCCACCAGTGACCCGACAGGACCCTACGAGCAGTACTTC. Translated: CATSDPTGPYEQYF. J is TRBJ2-7 and V is TRBV24-1; perhaps TRBD1 as D (6 bases). The CDR3 runs 14 residues. Germline V gives CDR1 KGHDR, CDR2 SFDVKD. Trimming left V 4 bases short and J 2 bases short, with 11 bases between.

V and J are TRBV7-9 and TRBJ1-1; weak D call: TRBD1 (5 bases). Trimming pared 5 bases from V and 4 bases from J, leaving 20 bases between. Per germline, CDR1 SEHNR and CDR2 FQNEAQ (reference sequence). The CDR3 sequence is 16 residues long. The CDR3 here is CASSPRQFSPGTEAFF. For the CDR3, the DNA is TGTGCCAGCAGCCCCCGACAGTTTAGTCCCGGCACTGAAGCTTTCTTT.

This sequence joins TRBV30 and TRBJ1-2, with D uncertain. The CDR3 sequence is 13 residues long. The V and J ends lost 1 base and 7 bases respectively, with 13 bases between them. Germline CDR1 GTSNPN, CDR2 SVGIG (reference sequence). The CDR3 here is CAWSAFLAGGYTF. DNA for the CDR3: TGTGCCTGGAGTGCGTTCCTCGCGGGTGGCTACACCTTC.

The V gene is TRBV5-1, the J gene TRBJ2-5; TRBD2 matches at 8 bases. V was clipped by 4 bases and J by 5 bases; unmatched bases: 7. Germline values: CDR1 SGHRS, CDR2 YFSETQ. The CDR3 loop spans 14 amino acids. In nucleotides, the CDR3 is TGCGCCAGCAGCCCGGGAGGGGCGGTGGAGACCCAGTACTTC. The encoded protein is CASSPGGAVETQYF. The full variable domain, its missing parts supplied by reference TRBV5-1 and TRBJ2-5, is KAGVTQTPRYLIKTRGQQVTLSCSPISGHRSVSWYQQTPGQGLQFLFEYFSETQRNKGNFPGRFSGRQFSNSRSEMNVSTLELGDSALYLCASSPGGAVETQYFGPGTRLLVL.

The V gene is TRBV29-1, the J gene TRBJ2-1; 14 bases match TRBD2. The germline V gene has CDR1 SQVTM and CDR2 ANQGSEA. With V trimmed by 8 bases and J by 8 bases, 11 bases remained unmatched. The CDR3 extends over 15 amino acids. CDR3 in amino acids: CSFFSGLAGVDEQFF. The CDR3 bases are TGCAGCTTCTTTTCGGGACTAGCGGGGGTGGATGAGCAGTTCTTC.

The J gene is TRBJ2-3, the V gene TRBV10-3; D unresolved. Germline V gene sequence: CDR1 ENHRY, CDR2 SYGVKD. The CDR3 runs to 15 residues. Trimming shortened V by 3 bases and J by 2 bases, and 12 bases separated the two germline ends. CDR3 sequence (DNA): TGTGCCATCAGTGATCCCAGTAAGTCCACAGATACGCAGTATTTT. Translating gives CAISDPSKSTDTQYF.

The V call is TRBV6-2 or TRBV6-3, the J call TRBJ1-2, with D unresolved. This CDR3 is 12 amino acids long. Trimming removed 8 bases from V and 0 bases from J, with 7 bases in between. The germline V gene encodes CDR1 MNHEY and CDR2 SVGEGT. Here the CDR3 DNA reads TGTGCCAGCGGAACCTCTAACTATGGCTACACCTTC. Protein product: CASGTSNYGYTF.

This chain links TRBV27 with TRBJ1-1; D is unclear. Trimming left V 4 bases short and J 6 bases short, with 12 bases between. This CDR3 spans 13 amino acids. CDR1 and CDR2 (germline): MNHEY, SMNVEV (reference sequence). CDR3 in amino acids: CASSSPPGPEAFF. The DNA for the CDR3 is TGTGCCAGCAGTTCTCCCCCCGGGCCTGAAGCTTTCTTT.

The CDR3 is CASSGPGDSNQPQHF. CDR3 sequence (DNA): TGTGCCAGCAGCGGCCCCGGAGATAGCAATCAGCCCCAGCATTTT. This chain uses TRBV9 with TRBJ1-5, with unresolved D. Germline CDR1 is SGDLS and CDR2 is YYNGEE. The CDR3 runs to 15 residues. V lost 3 bases and J lost 0, with 10 bases in between.